Given below is one TCR beta chain in context. The antigen it binds to is not known. The sample holds no much larger clone one base away, and base qualities are not on file. These data are taken from a study of CD8+ T cells in alopecia areata (dated by TCRdb to 2016 to 2019). Some background on the complete study: Treated patients were enrolled in an open-label pilot trial of oral tofacitinib at 5 to 10 mg twice daily for moderate-to-severe alopecia areata. Tofacitinib was administered for 6 to 18 months, and 6 months of follow-up off drug were then conducted to assess delayed response and recurrence. The SALT score, which quantifies the percentage of affected scalp surface area, was used to measure disease severity in treated patients. In both human patients and the C3H/HeJ mouse model, the study applied high-throughput TCRbeta sequencing to look at T cell clonal expansion in alopecia areata. In humans, TCRbeta sequencing was performed on scalp tissue and on sorted CD4+ and CD8+ peripheral blood T cells from healthy controls and from patients with patchy or totalis/universalis alopecia areata. Biopsies were taken from tofacitinib-treated patients at baseline and at 4 and 24 weeks of treatment, and a later scalp biopsy was taken in several of the tofacitinib-treated patients. Clonality in the scalp was compared among normal scalp (n=4), patchy alopecia areata scalp (n=8), and alopecia totalis/universalis scalp (n=8). RNA came from the PAXgene miRNA kit for fixed scalp, the miRNeasy kit for PBMCs, and the RNeasy kit for mouse skin. TCRbeta CDR3 regions were amplified by immunoSEQ multiplex PCR with 35 Vbeta forward and 13 Jbeta reverse primers. Study-wide findings and limitations: Shared TCR sequences between patients were less evident than in mice, which may be partly attributable to HLA diversity in the patient population. With tofacitinib, both scalp clonality and the number of expanded CD8+ clones among the top 100 scalp clones went down significantly. Unlike mouse skin, where gammadelta T cells dominate, normal human skin contains resident alphabeta T cells that get sequenced too, which complicates analysis of the scalp TCR repertoire. Higher clonality and more expanded CD8+ clones were observed in lesional scalp than in normal scalp, particularly in alopecia totalis/universalis, a finding suggestive of antigenic drive. Because the treated cohort was small and included a single nonresponder, larger studies are needed to assess links between baseline CD8+ expansion and response. During tofacitinib treatment, many expanded lesional clones stuck around in both scalp and blood, and this persistence may partly explain why relapse happens after treatment is stopped.

What this sample's time point label stands for: around 29 days on oral tofacitinib. The treatment or condition label of this sample denotes: oral pan-JAK inhibitor, 5-10 mg twice daily. Peripheral blood and lesional scalp punch biopsies were obtained from patients with alopecia areata. PBMCs were separated by density centrifugation and stained for CD3, CD4 and CD8, after which CD4+ and CD8+ T cells were sorted on a FACSAria. The CDR3 contains 12 residues, cysteine and phenylalanine counted. The read is trimmed to its CDR3 DNA, 36 bases read in frame from base 1. CDR1 and CDR2 are read off the germline V gene as MNHEY and SVGAGI. The germline ends are 12 bases apart after V is trimmed by 6 bases and J by 6 bases. Libraries were constructed by the immunoSEQ multiplex PCR assay. For TCR sequencing, RNA was extracted from every sample and reverse transcribed into cDNA to serve as template. First-strand cDNA was synthesized with SuperScript III using a 2:1 mix of oligo-dT and random hexamers. A synthetic immune receptor repertoire was used to assess amplification bias, and residual bias was removed computationally. Turning to the authors' computational methods: Raw reads were preprocessed for error removal, and CDR3 was defined according to IMGT conventions as running from the conserved cysteine to phenylalanine. Clonality was computed as 1 minus the Shannon entropy, with the entropy normalized by log2 of the number of productive unique TCRs. Whether scalp clones were CD4 or CD8 was inferred by matching scalp TCRbeta sequences against CD4 and CD8 repertoires sorted from blood. TCRdb retrieved this table from immuneACCESS and kept in-frame rearrangements only. Not all clones are present; in checked studies, unresolved V genes account for under half, and no reason is known for the remainder. That table gives V, J and clone size, and the DNA gave D and trimming. This sample gives 130,000 to 150,000 clones in total; roughly four fifths of them show up just once. About 25% of the sample comes from the top ten.

The chain couples TRBV6-5 to TRBJ2-7, and TRBD1 may be the D gene, going by 6 matching bases. The source is a human donor with alopecia areata. Here the sequenced sample was CD8+ T cells sorted from blood, taken at week 4, from a patient treated with tofacitinib. The CDR3 is CASSPTGSEQYF. The nucleotides are TGTGCCAGCAGCCCGACAGGTAGCGAGCAGTACTTC.